The clone carrying this TCR beta chain has a handful of counts. Then a second PCR, running roughly 7 to 11 cycles, was carried out with a sample-barcoded 5' primer and a J-beta primer mix. A template-switch adaptor that had 12 random nucleotides put a tag on each cDNA molecule. TCRdb passed the 5' RACE reads through MiXCR, listing each CDR3 protein once. The sample includes roughly 830,000 distinct CDR3 sequences, 60% to 80% of them seen just once. The entry originates in a study of blood T cells in healthy people across ages. This TCR came from a man under 40 in good health. The sample was blood.

DNA of the CDR3: TGTGCCAGCAGAGGGGTGACCGGGACAGATAATTCACCCCTCCACTTT. Protein: CASRGVTGTDNSPLHF. The J gene is TRBJ1-6, the V gene TRBV25-1; 7 nucleotides align to TRBD1. V was clipped by 6 bases and J by 5 bases; unmatched bases: 10. CDR3 size: 16 residues. CDR1 MGHDK and CDR2 SYGVNS come from the germline V gene.